The next 5 T cell receptor beta chains were all read from a single sample in a study of T cells in Graves' hyperthyroidism and ophthalmopathy. Amplification of TCR beta CDR3 regions used RNA as the template. TCR CDR3 underwent first-round RT-PCR with the HTBI primer set. TCRdb redid the calling of the multiplex PCR reads with MiXCR, one entry per CDR3 protein. The sample consists of some 600,000 distinct CDR3 sequences, roughly 13% of them appearing once. Source material: blood. These receptors all stem from a woman aged 25 to 39 with Graves' hyperthyroidism that later progressed to Graves' ophthalmopathy.

This clonotype has at least ten counts. This sequence joins TRBV12-3 or TRBV12-4 and TRBJ1-2, with D possibly TRBD1 on 5 matching bases. The CDR3 is made up of 14 amino acids. Trimming left V 2 bases short and J 6 bases short, with 13 bases between. The CDR3 spells CASSLSSGLNGYTF. The CDR3 DNA reads TGTGCCAGCAGTTTAAGTTCGGGGCTTAATGGCTACACCTTC.

This clonotype has a handful of counts. A read error may be the cause here, since a much bigger clone is one base away. The genes are TRBV11-1 and TRBJ2-7, with 15 bases that match TRBD2. Germline CDR1 reads SGHAT; CDR2 reads FQDESV (reference sequence). The CDR3 is made up of 16 amino acids. CDR3 amino acids: CAGSRGLAGGPYEQYF. CDR3 coding DNA: TGTGCCGGCAGTCGCGGACTAGCGGGAGGGCCTTACGAGCAGTACTTC.

This clonotype came up many times. This chain connects TRBV28 to TRBJ1-1; D is ambiguous. V was trimmed by 5 bases and J by 8 bases, leaving 15 bases between them. There are 13 residues in the CDR3. CDR1 and CDR2 (germline): MDHEN, SYDVKM. CDR3 coding DNA: TGTGCCAGCAGTCTCTGGGTGACGGACGAAGCTTTCTTT. It codes for CASSLWVTDEAFF.

In this sample, this clonotype turned up many times. This chain connects TRBV6-1 to TRBJ2-3, with a possible D match to TRBD2 (5 bases). The germline V and J ends were trimmed by 7 bases and 2 bases, with 16 bases remaining between them. The CDR3 length is 15 residues. Germline V gives CDR1 MNHNS, CDR2 SASEGT. The DNA for the CDR3 is TGTGCCAGCACCCTAGCCGCGAGAGACACAGATACGCAGTATTTT. Its protein product is CASTLAARDTDTQYF.

This clonotype has a count of ten or more. The rearrangement links TRBV28 to TRBJ1-2; D is possibly TRBD1 (6 bases). In germline, CDR1 is MDHEN, CDR2 SYDVKM. The CDR3 runs to 17 residues. The V and J ends lost 6 bases and 2 bases respectively, with 22 bases between them. CDR3: CASSPRGVTGPNYGYTF. CDR3 bases: TGTGCCAGCAGCCCAAGGGGGGTTACGGGTCCGAACTATGGCTACACCTTC.